This TCR beta chain was captured in a study of TIL therapy for anti-PD-1-resistant metastatic lung cancer. Study-wide results and caveats: TIL cultures after expansion showed higher clonality and lower diversity than baseline tumor (median 6% vs 31%).

Noted time point: pre-treatment sample, taken before nivolumab and TIL therapy. Pleural nodules or supraclavicular lymph nodes made up most of the excised metastases sampled. Worth noting for this clone: Its antigen is undetermined.

Germline loops: CDR1 SGHVS, CDR2 FQNEAQ. V shed 7 bases, J shed 0 bases, and the junction held 18 bases outside the gene matches. The CDR3 extends over 20 amino acids. Sequencing used immunoSEQ v3. The data were produced by immunoSEQ multiplex PCR, yet TCRdb's version contains in-frame clones alone and is incomplete. The table lists approximately 95,000 clones, 55% to 75% of them singletons, with approximately 11% in the top ten. The sample here was tumor tissue, taken at baseline. The rearrangement joins TRBV7-8 to TRBJ2-3, with TRBD2 matching over 11 bases. This receptor was identified in a person between 30 and 80 years old with non-small cell lung cancer. The CDR3 reads CASTFFPGTSGTLSTDTQYF. CDR3 coding DNA: TGTGCCAGCACTTTTTTCCCCGGGACTAGCGGAACTTTAAGCACAGATACGCAGTATTTT. Full variable domain (missing parts from reference TRBV7-8 and TRBJ2-3): GAGVSQSPRYKVAKRGQDVALRCDPISGHVSLFWYQQALGQGPEFLTYFQNEAQLDKSGLPSDRFFAERPEGSVSTLKIQRTQQEDSAVYLCASTFFPGTSGTLSTDTQYFGPGTRLTVL.